The 13 T cell receptor beta chains presented below share a single source sample, sequenced in a study of metastatic and nonmetastatic thyroid tumors. MiXCR was used by TCRdb to re-call the PCR reads. The sample lists about 59,000 clones, 15% to 20% occurring once. Among the patients, none had received any treatment before thyroid surgery. The sample was blood. The receptor source for this set is a male donor with papillary thyroid cancer or a benign thyroid nodule (not recorded which). Some clones in this sample may be carry-over from other donors' samples.

Regarding this clone: Just one base apart from a much larger clone, this may be a read error. The chain links TRBV4-1 to TRBJ2-1; D might be TRBD1 (6 bases). The CDR3 extends over 16 amino acids. The V end lost 5 bases, the J end lost 3 bases, and 17 bases lay between the germline ends. Germline CDR1 MGHRA, CDR2 YSYEKL. This CDR3 reads CASSGQIQSCYNEQFF. The DNA of the CDR3 is TGCGCCAGCAGCGGACAGATACAGAGCTGCTACAATGAGCAGTTCTTC.

The chain employs TRBV20-1 and TRBJ2-7; D perhaps matches TRBD2 (5 bases). The V end lost 6 bases, the J end lost 5 bases, and 17 bases lay between the germline ends. The length of the CDR3 is 13 residues. Looked up from germline, CDR1 is DFQATT and CDR2 is SNEGSKA (reference sequence). This CDR3 is CSAPWGAADEQYF. In nucleotides, the CDR3 is TGCAGTGCGCCATGGGGAGCAGCGGACGAGCAGTACTTC.

Only a few counts were recorded for this clone. A junction boundary mismatches the germline segment, possibly from a read error. J is TRBJ2-2 and V is TRBV6-2 or TRBV6-3; TRBD2 aligns across 10 bases. Germline V gene sequence: CDR1 MNHEY, CDR2 SVGEGT. The CDR3 consists of 14 residues. CDR3 sequence reads: CAGSSGGSTGELFF. The CDR3 nucleotides read TGTGCCGGCAGTAGCGGGGGGTCCACCGGGGAGCTGTTTTTT.

This clone was seen repeatedly, ten times or more. This rearrangement joins TRBV19 to TRBJ2-7, with 9 nucleotides matching TRBD1. Trimming cost V 5 bases and J 7 bases; bases outside gene matches: 6. CDR3 length: 13 residues. Germline V gene lookup returns CDR1 LNHDA and CDR2 SQIVND (reference sequence). CDR3 DNA: TGTGCCAGTAGTGTTGACGGACAGGGGGAGCAGTACTTC. This encodes CASSVDGQGEQYF. The full variable domain, in which reference TRBV19 and TRBJ2-7 provide the parts outside the CDR3, is DGGITQSPKYLFRKEGQNVTLSCEQNLNHDAMYWYRQDPGQGLRLIYYSQIVNDFQKGDIAEGYSVSREKKESFPLTVTSAQKNPTAFYLCASSVDGQGEQYFGPGTRLTVT.

This clone was observed at least ten times. The chain is built from TRBV15 and TRBJ1-2; D is undetermined. Trimming shortened V by 1 base and J by 0 bases, and 12 bases separated the two germline ends. There are 16 residues in the CDR3. In germline, CDR1 is LNHNV, CDR2 YYDKDF (reference sequence). The CDR3 sequence: CATSRVTTVSNYGYTF. The CDR3 nucleotides read TGTGCCACCAGCAGAGTAACGACGGTGTCTAACTATGGCTACACCTTC.

This clone has ten or more counts. This chain connects TRBV7-8 to TRBJ2-3, with 12 bases identical to TRBD2. The CDR3 consists of 16 residues. Germline V gives CDR1 SGHVS, CDR2 FQNEAQ. J lost 6 bases, V lost 6 bases, and 10 bases had no gene match. In DNA, the CDR3 is TGTGCCAGCAGTTCTGGACTAGCGGGGCCGGCGGATACGCAGTATTTT. Translated, it gives CASSSGLAGPADTQYF.

Of note for this clone: A much larger clone lies one base from this, so it may be a read error. The CDR3 DNA sequence: TGTGCCAGCAGCTTGGGAGGGCACTATGGCTACACCTTC. Translated: CASSLGGHYGYTF. This sequence joins TRBV5-6 and TRBJ1-2; no firm D call. Germline V gene sequence: CDR1 SGHDT, CDR2 YYEEEE. The CDR3 is made up of 13 amino acids. Trimming took 0 bases from V and 3 from J, leaving 6 bases between them. The whole variable domain, remainder taken from reference TRBV5-6 and TRBJ1-2, is DAGVTQSPTHLIKTRGQQVTLRCSPKSGHDTVSWYQQALGQGPQFIFQYYEEEERQRGNFPDRFSGHQFPNYSSELNVNALLLGDSALYLCASSLGGHYGYTFGSGTRLTVV.

This clone was picked up many times. The chain carries TRBV7-9 and TRBJ1-1, with D hard to call. Germline loops: CDR1 SEHNR, CDR2 FQNEAQ (reference sequence). The length of the CDR3 is 14 residues. The V end was cut by 3 bases, the J end by 2 bases, with 10 bases between. In DNA form, the CDR3 reads TGTGCCAGCAGCTTTGGAGGAGGAAACACTGAAGCTTTCTTT. Translating it yields CASSFGGGNTEAFF.

This clone was seen a handful of times. CDR3 sequence (DNA): TGTGCCAGCAGTGTGCTGGCTGGGAGTCTAGCTGCGGCCAACGTCCTGACTTTC. Encoded protein: CASSVLAGSLAAANVLTF. The V and J genes are TRBV28 and TRBJ2-6, with a possible D match to TRBD2 (5 bases). The CDR3 covers 18 residues. Trimming pared 5 bases from V and 6 bases from J, leaving 23 bases between. Per the germline V gene, CDR1 is MDHEN and CDR2 is SYDVKM.

This clone was picked up a small number of times. A junction end diverges from the germline sequence, so it may reflect a read error. The chain uses TRBV28 and TRBJ2-5; D tentatively fits TRBD1 or TRBD2 (6 bases each). The germline gives CDR1 MDHEN, CDR2 SYDVKM. The CDR3 loop spans 13 amino acids. DNA for the CDR3: TGTGCCAGCCGGGGGCTAGCAGAAGAGACCCATTACTTC. Encoded protein: CASRGLAEETHYF.

The chain employs TRBV5-1 and TRBJ2-2; 13 bases align to TRBD2. This CDR3 has 15 residues. Per the germline V gene, CDR1 is SGHRS and CDR2 is YFSETQ. Trimming took 5 bases from V and 6 from J; bases not matched to a gene: 4. The CDR3 DNA follows: TGCGCCAGCAGGGCCGGGACTAGCGGGGCCGGGGAGCTGTTTTTT. Its translation: CASRAGTSGAGELFF.

The chain uses TRBV5-6 and TRBJ1-1; no firm D call. Germline loops: CDR1 SGHDT, CDR2 YYEEEE. The CDR3 is 14 residues long. Trimming stripped 0 bases from V and 1 base from J, with 7 bases between. The CDR3 region has the DNA TGTGCCAGCAGCTTGGTTACGGCGAACACTGAAGCTTTCTTT. Translating it yields CASSLVTANTEAFF.

In its sample, this clone was seen a few times. Since a much larger clone is just one base distant, this may be a read error. The J gene is TRBJ2-3, the V gene TRBV20-1; D is uncertain. Germline CDR1 is DFQATT and CDR2 is SNEGSKA (reference sequence). The length of the CDR3 is 13 residues. This CDR3 reads CTTVDVSTDTQYF. The DNA of the CDR3 is TGCACCACGGTAGATGTGTCCACAGATACGCAGTATTTT.